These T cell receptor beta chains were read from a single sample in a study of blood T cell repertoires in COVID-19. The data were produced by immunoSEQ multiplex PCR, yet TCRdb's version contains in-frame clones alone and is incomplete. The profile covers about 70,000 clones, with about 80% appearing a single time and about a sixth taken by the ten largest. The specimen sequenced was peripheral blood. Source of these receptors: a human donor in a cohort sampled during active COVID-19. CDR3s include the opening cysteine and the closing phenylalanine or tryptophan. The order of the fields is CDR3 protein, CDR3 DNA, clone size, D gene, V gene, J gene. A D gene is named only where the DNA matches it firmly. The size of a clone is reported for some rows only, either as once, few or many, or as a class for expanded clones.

CASSYSSGYSYNEQFF	TGTGCCAGCAGTTACTCATCCGGGTACTCCTACAATGAGCAGTTCTTC	-	-	TRBV6-5	TRBJ2-1
CASRQGGSAGELFF	TGTGCCAGTCGACAGGGGGGATCTGCCGGGGAGCTGTTTTTT	-	TRBD1	TRBV19	TRBJ2-2
CASSQEDPPAGEGYEQYF	TGTGCCAGCAGCCAAGAGGACCCTCCTGCGGGAGAGGGGTACGAGCAGTACTTC	-	TRBD2	TRBV4-2	TRBJ2-7
CASSTGGAGEKLFF	TGTGCCAGTAGTACAGGGGGCGCAGGTGAAAAACTGTTTTTT	once	TRBD1	TRBV19	TRBJ1-4
CASSLPSRAGGEQYF	TGTGCCAGCAGTTTACCGTCCCGGGCAGGGGGCGAGCAGTACTTC	-	TRBD1	TRBV6-6	TRBJ2-7
CASSLAQGSSYNEQFF	TGTGCCAGCAGCTTAGCCCAGGGGAGCTCCTACAATGAGCAGTTCTTC	-	-	TRBV7-8	TRBJ2-1
CASSDSQDTGELFF	TGTGCCAGCAGTGACTCCCAGGACACCGGGGAGCTGTTTTTT	few	-	TRBV6-4	TRBJ2-2
CASSSARDRGMAPLHF	TGTGCCAGCAGCTCAGCTCGGGACAGGGGTATGGCACCCCTCCACTTT	-	TRBD1	TRBV5-4	TRBJ1-6
CASSLSSRGYNEQFF	TGTGCCAGCAGTTTATCGAGCAGGGGGTACAATGAGCAGTTCTTC	few	TRBD1	TRBV27	TRBJ2-1
CASSFADTDTQYF	TGTGCCAGCAGTTTTGCGGACACAGATACGCAGTATTTT	-	-	TRBV28	TRBJ2-3
CASQQGATGNTIYF	TGCGCCAGTCAACAGGGGGCAACGGGAAACACCATATATTTT	-	TRBD1	TRBV5-1	TRBJ1-3
CASSTDGEMWGYTF	TGTGCCAGCAGCACAGACGGGGAAATGTGGGGCTACACCTTC	few	-	TRBV6-5	TRBJ1-2
CASSPAGTVNTEAFF	TGTGCCAGCAGCCCCGCTGGGACAGTGAACACTGAAGCTTTCTTT	-	TRBD1	TRBV7-9	TRBJ1-1
CASSLPGQGPYGYTF	TGTGCCAGCAGTTTACCGGGACAGGGCCCCTATGGCTACACCTTC	few	TRBD1	TRBV28	TRBJ1-2
CASSEVADLTLPYEQYF	TGTGCCAGCAGTGAGGTTGCGGATCTTACCCTCCCTTACGAGCAGTACTTC	-	-	TRBV2	TRBJ2-7
CASSAPDDRQETQYF	TGTGCCAGCAGCGCCCCGGATGACAGGCAAGAGACCCAGTACTTC	-	-	TRBV9	TRBJ2-5
CASSTAGEAEQYF	TGTGCCAGTAGTACCGCGGGGGAAGCCGAGCAGTACTTC	-	TRBD2	TRBV19	TRBJ2-7
CASSVLGLEAFF	TGTGCCAGCAGCGTACTCGGACTTGAAGCTTTCTTT	-	-	TRBV9	TRBJ1-1
CASSDDGLVPYF	TGTGCCAGCAGCGATGACGGACTAGTGCCGTACTTC	-	TRBD2	TRBV6-2/TRBV6-3	TRBJ2-7
CASSLTGLDTEAFF	TGTGCCAGCAGCTTAACAGGGCTGGACACTGAAGCTTTCTTT	-	-	TRBV5-6	TRBJ1-1
CASSQDRGDSPLHF	TGCGCCAGCAGCCAAGACAGGGGAGATTCACCCCTCCACTTT	-	-	TRBV4-3	TRBJ1-6
CASSPGGDSYNSPLHF	TGTGCCAGCAGTCCAGGGGGCGACTCCTATAATTCACCCCTCCACTTT	-	TRBD1	TRBV28	TRBJ1-6
CASSLAGGRQETQYF	TGTGCTAGCAGCTTAGCGGGAGGGCGGCAAGAGACCCAGTACTTC	-	TRBD2	TRBV7-7	TRBJ2-5
CSASNQVIRNSPLHF	TGCAGTGCTAGTAACCAAGTAATCAGAAATTCACCCCTCCACTTT	-	-	TRBV20-1	TRBJ1-6
CASSEGTFALSYEQYF	TGTGCCAGCAGTGAAGGGACTTTTGCTCTCTCCTACGAGCAGTACTTC	few	-	TRBV2	TRBJ2-7
CASRWTGVANTEAFF	TGTGCCAGCAGGTGGACAGGGGTGGCGAACACTGAAGCTTTCTTT	-	TRBD1	TRBV6-5	TRBJ1-1
CASSLAGGFYEQYF	TGTGCCAGCAGTCTAGCGGGAGGGTTCTACGAGCAGTACTTC	-	TRBD2	TRBV3-1/TRBV3-2	TRBJ2-7
CASSPKGKGVAFF	TGTGCCAGCTCACCTAAGGGGAAGGGGGTAGCTTTCTTT	-	-	TRBV18	TRBJ1-1
CASSPWGLAGGTDTQYF	TGTGCCAGCTCACCATGGGGACTAGCGGGAGGTACAGATACGCAGTATTTT	-	TRBD2	TRBV18	TRBJ2-3
CASSSMTGPPAWTYNEQFF	TGTGCCAGCAGCTCCATGACAGGTCCACCGGCCTGGACCTACAATGAGCAGTTCTTC	-	-	TRBV5-6	TRBJ2-1
CASSPRDSRGETQYF	TGTGCCAGCAGCCCCCGGGACTCCAGAGGAGAGACCCAGTACTTC	-	-	TRBV9	TRBJ2-5
CASSLNGAGTAGQETQYF	TGTGCCAGCAGTTTAAATGGAGCGGGCACGGCGGGACAAGAGACCCAGTACTTC	-	-	TRBV28	TRBJ2-5
CASSSSGTPIYEQYF	TGTGCCAGCAGTTCCAGCGGGACTCCCATTTACGAGCAGTACTTC	-	TRBD2	TRBV28	TRBJ2-7
CASSLTGTGSYEQYF	TGTGCCAGCAGTTTAACGGGGACAGGCTCCTACGAGCAGTACTTC	-	TRBD1	TRBV28	TRBJ2-7
CASSSTGIGEKLFF	TGTGCCAGTAGTTCAACGGGGATAGGGGAAAAACTGTTTTTT	-	-	TRBV19	TRBJ1-4
CASSYKGGLKNEQYF	TGTGCCAGCAGTTACAAGGGAGGGCTTAAAAACGAGCAGTACTTC	-	TRBD2	TRBV6-5	TRBJ2-7
CASSLREGSYEQYF	TGTGCCAGCAGTTTAAGGGAGGGCTCCTACGAGCAGTACTTC	-	TRBD2	TRBV27	TRBJ2-7
CASSSRESLCEQYF	TGTGCCAGCAGTTCCCGGGAGTCCCTCTGCGAGCAGTACTTC	-	-	TRBV6-4	TRBJ2-7
CASKALGTPYEQYF	TGTGCCAGCAAGGCTCTAGGGACTCCGTACGAGCAGTACTTC	-	-	TRBV2	TRBJ2-7
CASSAAERGRNQPQHF	TGTGCCAGCAGTGCCGCAGAGAGGGGGCGCAATCAGCCCCAGCATTTT	-	TRBD1	TRBV6-1	TRBJ1-5